Below, 19 T cell receptor beta chains from the same sample are listed, as sequenced in a study of T cells in Graves' hyperthyroidism and ophthalmopathy. The investigators amplified TCR beta CDR3 regions from RNA transcripts. Primed by the HTBI set, a first-round RT-PCR was run on the TCR CDR3. TCRdb re-called the multiplex PCR reads through MiXCR, storing one row per CDR3 protein. The profile shows hundreds of thousands of distinct CDR3 sequences, roughly 37% of them singletons. Sequencing was performed on blood. Receptor source: a man between 18 and 29 years old with Graves' hyperthyroidism.

This clonotype turned up a few times. This chain connects TRBV5-1 to TRBJ2-5; tentatively, D is TRBD1 (6 bases). Looked up from germline, CDR1 is SGHRS and CDR2 is YFSETQ. This CDR3 region has 15 residues. Trimming took off 0 bases at V and 4 bases at J, with 13 bases between the two ends. The CDR3 sequence is CASSLEGQIAETQYF. The CDR3 DNA reads as TGCGCCAGCAGCTTGGAAGGACAGATCGCAGAGACCCAGTACTTC. Drawing the rest from reference TRBV5-1 and TRBJ2-5, the complete variable domain is KAGVTQTPRYLIKTRGQQVTLSCSPISGHRSVSWYQQTPGQGLQFLFEYFSETQRNKGNFPGRFSGRQFSNSRSEMNVSTLELGDSALYLCASSLEGQIAETQYFGPGTRLLVL.

Ten or more counts support this clonotype. The chain combines TRBV20-1 with TRBJ2-7; D may be TRBD1 (6 bases). This CDR3 is built from 12 residues. V was trimmed by 5 bases and J by 3 bases, leaving 11 bases between them. The germline V gene encodes CDR1 DFQATT and CDR2 SNEGSKA (reference sequence). The CDR3 DNA reads as TGCAGTGCTCGGGACACGAACTACGAGCAGTACTTC. Translated: CSARDTNYEQYF.

This chain links TRBV20-1 with TRBJ2-5, with TRBD1 matching over 9 bases. The V gene end was trimmed by 4 bases and the J gene end by 5 bases; junction bases not matched to a gene: 8. The CDR3 contains 14 residues. Germline loops: CDR1 DFQATT, CDR2 SNEGSKA (reference sequence). The CDR3 loop reads CSATKLTGGETQYF. In DNA, the CDR3 is TGCAGTGCTACCAAGCTGACAGGGGGGGAGACCCAGTACTTC.

This clonotype was observed a handful of times. In nucleotides, the CDR3 is TGTGCCAGCAGCCGGGACAGGGGTGATGAAGCTTTCTTT. Translation: CASSRDRGDEAFF. The chain has TRBV6-1 and TRBJ1-1; 10 bases are shared with TRBD1. The CDR3 length is 13 residues. With V trimmed by 6 bases and J by 7 bases, 5 bases remained unmatched. CDR1 and CDR2 (germline): MNHNS, SASEGT.

This clonotype was seen more than once but under ten times. The rearrangement joins TRBV6-4 to TRBJ1-5; D is uncertain. CDR3 length: 10 amino acids. The germline V gene has CDR1 MRHNA and CDR2 SNTAGT. V was trimmed by 9 bases and J by 3 bases, leaving 3 bases between them. The CDR3 DNA reads as TGTGCCAGAGACAATCAGCCCCAGCATTTT. Protein: CARDNQPQHF.

The genes are TRBV2 and TRBJ1-4; 8 bases map to TRBD1. The germline V gene encodes CDR1 SNHLY and CDR2 FYNNEI. V shed 7 bases and J 6 bases; nucleotides not matched to a gene: 10. CDR3 size: 15 residues. This CDR3 reads CASISSGGQDEKLFF. In nucleotides, the CDR3 is TGTGCCAGCATATCCTCAGGGGGCCAGGATGAAAAACTGTTTTTT.

The CDR3 bases are TGCGCCAGCAGCCAAGACGGGAAACCGCATGACGAGCAGTACTTC. Protein sequence: CASSQDGKPHDEQYF. The chain joins TRBV4-1 to TRBJ2-7; D might be TRBD2 (5 bases). Germline values: CDR1 MGHRA, CDR2 YSYEKL. The V end lost 0 bases, the J end lost 5 bases, and 14 bases lay between the germline ends. The CDR3 covers 15 residues.

This clonotype was seen only a few times. The V and J genes are TRBV11-2 and TRBJ1-6; 9 positions agree with TRBD1. The V gene end was trimmed by 8 bases and the J gene end by 5 bases; junction bases not matched to a gene: 4. CDR1 SGHAT and CDR2 FQNNGV come from the germline V gene. This CDR3 is 14 amino acids long. The CDR3 DNA follows: TGTGCCAGCGGGGACAGGGTGAATAATTCACCCCTCCACTTT. Translating it yields CASGDRVNNSPLHF. The variable domain in full, completed from reference TRBV11-2 and TRBJ1-6, reads EAGVAQSPRYKIIEKRQSVAFWCNPISGHATLYWYQQILGQGPKLLIQFQNNGVVDDSQLPKDRFSAERLKGVDSTLKIQPAKLEDSAVYLCASGDRVNNSPLHFGNGTRLTVT.

This clonotype showed up many times. This chain's CDR3 is CASSTQGARETQYF. CDR3 DNA sequence: TGTGCCAGCAGTACCCAGGGGGCGCGGGAGACCCAGTACTTC. The gene calls are TRBV2 and TRBJ2-5, with 8 nucleotides matching TRBD1. V dropped 5 bases and J dropped 5; count of bases not matched to a gene: 7. CDR1 and CDR2 from the germline V gene are SNHLY and FYNNEI. This CDR3 contains 14 residues.

This clonotype was seen many times. An end of the junction differs from the germline gene, which may be a read error. The CDR3 coding sequence is TGCAGCGTTGTGGTCCAAGGGACAGCGGGGAATCAGCCCCAACATTTT. It yields the protein CSVVVQGTAGNQPQHF. The gene calls are TRBV29-1 and TRBJ1-5; 7 bases line up with TRBD1. Germline-derived CDR1 and CDR2 are SQVTM and ANQGSEA. This CDR3 comprises 16 residues.

In regard to this clonotype: A read error may explain this, as a much larger clone is one base away. The chain joins TRBV7-9 to TRBJ1-1, with 7 bases fitting TRBD1. This CDR3 region has 14 residues. The germline V gene encodes CDR1 SEHNR and CDR2 FQNEAQ (reference sequence). The CDR3 here is CASSLGQEPGEALF. In DNA form, the CDR3 reads TGCGCCAGCAGCCTAGGACAGGAACCAGGTGAAGCTCTCTTT. Supplemented by reference TRBV7-9 and TRBJ1-1, the full variable domain reads DTGVSQNPRHKITKRGQNVTFRCDPISEHNRLYWYRQTLGQGPEFLTYFQNEAQLEKSRLLSDRFSAERPKGSFSTLEIQRTEQGDSAMYLCASSLGQEPGEALFGQGTRLTVV.

Turning to this clonotype: The junction differs from germline at one of its ends, possibly a read error. The rearrangement links TRBV2 to TRBJ2-7; no definite D call. CDR1 is SNHLY, CDR2 FYNNEI, per germline. The CDR3 length is 14 residues. CDR3 nucleotides: TGCGCCAGCAGCCAAGCTCCCGGTTCCTACGAGCAGTACTTC. Translation gives CASSQAPGSYEQYF.

Many counts were recorded for this clonotype. This sequence joins TRBV7-9 and TRBJ2-7, with a weak D call TRBD1 (6 bases). The V end was cut by 3 bases, the J end by 7 bases, with 16 bases between. CDR3 size: 14 residues. CDR1 is SEHNR and CDR2 is FQNEAQ in the germline V gene (reference sequence). The CDR3 region is CASSFDRLMGEQYF. In DNA form, the CDR3 reads TGTGCCAGCAGCTTCGACAGGCTAATGGGGGAGCAGTACTTC.

This clonotype has at least ten counts. Compared with germline, one end of the junction differs, possibly owing to a read error. The CDR3 bases are TGTGCCAGCAGCTTCGGGGGCCCGACTGAAGCTTTCTTT. This encodes CASSFGGPTEAFF. This rearrangement joins TRBV5-1 to TRBJ1-1; a weak D match, TRBD1 (6 bases). The CDR3 has 13 amino acids. Germline values: CDR1 SGHRS, CDR2 YFSETQ.

The chain recombines TRBV5-5 with TRBJ1-1; D might be TRBD1 (6 bases). Germline CDR1 reads SGHKS; CDR2 reads YYEKEE (reference sequence). This CDR3 is built from 15 residues. V gave up 4 bases and J gave up 8 bases, with 21 bases separating them. CDR3 DNA sequence: TGTGCCAGCAGCCCAAGGCCGGGACACAGAAGAGAAGCTTTCTTT. The encoded protein is CASSPRPGHRREAFF.

This clonotype was observed many times. V is TRBV5-1 and J is TRBJ1-1; D not resolved. The length of the CDR3 is 15 residues. Germline V gene sequence: CDR1 SGHRS, CDR2 YFSETQ. The ends were cut back, 2 bases at V and 1 base at J, with 12 bases in the middle. CDR3 protein: CASSFEPQRNTEAFF. CDR3 sequence (DNA): TGCGCCAGCAGCTTCGAGCCCCAGAGGAACACTGAAGCTTTCTTT.

This clonotype was seen a single time. The V call is TRBV9, the J call TRBJ1-4, with a tentative D call TRBD1 (5 bases). Germline CDR1 SGDLS, CDR2 YYNGEE. CDR3 length equals 14 residues. Trimming took 8 bases from V and 8 from J, leaving 19 bases between them. The CDR3 loop reads CASGGEGFGEKLFF. The CDR3 DNA reads TGTGCCAGTGGGGGGGAGGGTTTTGGCGAAAAACTGTTTTTT.

The sample holds one count of this clonotype. One end of the junction does not line up with germline, which may come from a read error. The chain is built from TRBV7-2 and TRBJ2-2, with unresolved D. This CDR3 is 13 amino acids long. The germline V gene has CDR1 SGHTA and CDR2 FQGNSA. In DNA, the CDR3 is TGTGTCAGCAGTCAGGACAACACCGGGGAGCTGTTTTTT. It translates to CVSSQDNTGELFF.

This clonotype was seen many times. The chain couples TRBV10-3 to TRBJ1-2, with D maybe TRBD1 (6 bases). The CDR3 is 13 amino acids. V shed 2 bases and J shed 7 bases, with 11 bases lying between them. The germline gives CDR1 ENHRY, CDR2 SYGVKD. The CDR3 region has the DNA TGTGCCATCAGTGAGCCAGGGGAGGGTGGCTACACCTTC. Translating it yields CAISEPGEGGYTF.